The clone carrying this T cell receptor (beta chain) was recorded a few times. The antigen remains unidentified. Both previously described methods and listed TCR primers were employed to make bulk TCR libraries. TCRdb itself ran the PCR reads through MiXCR, one entry per CDR3 protein. Of approximately 680,000 distinct CDR3 sequences in the sample, 25% were seen once. From germline, CDR1 is MNHEY and CDR2 SVGEGT. Germline trimming cut 1 base from V and 1 base from J; bases unmatched to any gene: 8. This CDR3 is 17 amino acids long. The data belong to a study of molecular identifiers for immune sequencing clone quantification. Study-wide results and limits: Shared barcodes on identical TCR molecules could underestimate the sizes of highly expanded clones.

The sequencing input was naive CD8+ T cells from blood, with Jurkat cell RNA spiked in. Specified subset: FACS-sorted CD8+CD4-CCR7+CD45RA+ naive T cells. This receptor was taken from a human donor in good health. Some libraries in this study had Jurkat cell RNA spiked in. V usage is TRBV6-2 or TRBV6-3 and J usage is TRBJ2-5; TRBD2 agrees at 8 bases. In nucleotides, the CDR3 is TGTGCCAGCAGTTACTTCATCACCACTAGCGGCCAAGAGACCCAGTACTTC. It specifies CASSYFITTSGQETQYF.